This T cell receptor beta chain was obtained from a study of cytomegalovirus exposure and HLA in healthy donors. Study observations and caveats: As a later analysis revealed, the rate of TCR association differed by HLA locus, with DRB1 most and HLA-C fewest. Upon later analysis, HLA-associated TCR beta chains proved more clonally expanded than other, equally common chains.

Turning to this clone: Its antigen is currently unknown.

V shed 2 bases and J shed 5 bases, with 10 bases lying between them. This CDR3 is 15 amino acids long. CDR1 is SGHTA and CDR2 is FQGTGA in the germline V gene. Donors were nominally healthy when sampled, though unrecorded immune exposures were likely. PCR amplification relied on 60 Vbeta primers (plus 13 Jbeta primers). Clones were read by immunoSEQ multiplex PCR, and TCRdb kept only the in-frame ones, dropping some. The sample comprises 150,000 to 200,000 clones, less than 75% of which are singletons, and more than 1.3% rests with the top ten. The chain recombines TRBV7-3 with TRBJ1-6; possible D gene TRBD1, 5 bases. This TCR came from a girl under 18 in good health and CMV-seronegative. Sequenced input: PBMCs. CDR3 bases: TGTGCCAGCAGCTTAGGACAAAGCAATAATTCACCCCTCCACTTT. Its translation is CASSLGQSNNSPLHF.